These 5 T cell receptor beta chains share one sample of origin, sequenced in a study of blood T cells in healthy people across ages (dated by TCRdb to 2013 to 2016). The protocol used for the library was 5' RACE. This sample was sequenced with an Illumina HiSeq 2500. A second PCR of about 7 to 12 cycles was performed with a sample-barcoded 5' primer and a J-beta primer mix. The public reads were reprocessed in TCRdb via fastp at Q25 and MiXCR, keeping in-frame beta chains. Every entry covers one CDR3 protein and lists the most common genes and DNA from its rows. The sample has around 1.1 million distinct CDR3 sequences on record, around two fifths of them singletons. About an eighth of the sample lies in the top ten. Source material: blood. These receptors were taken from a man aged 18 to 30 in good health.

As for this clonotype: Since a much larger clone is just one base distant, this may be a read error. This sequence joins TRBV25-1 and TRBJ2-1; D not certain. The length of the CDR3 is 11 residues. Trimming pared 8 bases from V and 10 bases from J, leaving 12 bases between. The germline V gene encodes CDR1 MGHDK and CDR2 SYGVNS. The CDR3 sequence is CASWASNEQFF. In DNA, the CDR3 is TGTGCCAGCTGGGCAAGTAACGAGCAGTTCTTC.

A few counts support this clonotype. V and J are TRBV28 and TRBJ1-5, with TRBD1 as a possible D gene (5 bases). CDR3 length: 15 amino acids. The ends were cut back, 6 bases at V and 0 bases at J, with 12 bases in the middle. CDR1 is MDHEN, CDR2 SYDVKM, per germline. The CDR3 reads CASRLQGLSNQPQHF. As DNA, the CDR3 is TGTGCCAGCAGGCTCCAGGGTCTTAGCAATCAGCCCCAGCATTTT.

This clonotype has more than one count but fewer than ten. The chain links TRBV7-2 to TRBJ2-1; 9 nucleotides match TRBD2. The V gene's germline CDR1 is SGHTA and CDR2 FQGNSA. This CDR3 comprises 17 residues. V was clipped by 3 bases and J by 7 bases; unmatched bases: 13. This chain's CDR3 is CASSFSRIAGGQNEQFF. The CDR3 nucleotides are TGTGCCAGCAGCTTTTCTCGTATTGCGGGGGGGCAGAATGAGCAGTTCTTC.

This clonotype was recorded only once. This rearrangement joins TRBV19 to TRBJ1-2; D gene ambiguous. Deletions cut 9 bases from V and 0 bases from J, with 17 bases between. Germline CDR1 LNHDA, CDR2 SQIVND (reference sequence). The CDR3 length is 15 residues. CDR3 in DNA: TGTGCCAGCCGCGACCCGGAGGAAGCTAACTATGGCTACACCTTC. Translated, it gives CASRDPEEANYGYTF.

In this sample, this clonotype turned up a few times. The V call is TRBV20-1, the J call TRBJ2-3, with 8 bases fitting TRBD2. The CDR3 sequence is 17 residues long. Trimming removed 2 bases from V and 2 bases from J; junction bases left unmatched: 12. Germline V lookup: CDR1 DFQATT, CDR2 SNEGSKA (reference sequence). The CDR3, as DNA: TGCAGTGCTAGACTCCCCAAGGTAGCGGGGCTCACAGATACGCAGTATTTT. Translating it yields CSARLPKVAGLTDTQYF.